The 28 T cell receptor beta chains presented below share a single source sample, sequenced in a study of cytomegalovirus exposure and HLA in healthy donors. Primers included in the PCR were 60 Vbeta and 13 Jbeta primers. The repertoire was sequenced with immunoSEQ multiplex PCR; TCRdb's copy has only in-frame clones and lacks some. The sample includes around 130,000 clones, 70% to 85% of them seen just once. Sequencing was carried out using PBMCs. All receptors derive from a woman aged 18 to 35 in good health and CMV-seropositive.

This chain uses TRBV9 with TRBJ2-3; TRBD2 might be the D (6 bases). The germline V and J ends were trimmed by 0 bases and 6 bases, with 26 bases remaining between them. The CDR3 is 19 residues long. Germline CDR1 is SGDLS and CDR2 is YYNGEE. The CDR3: CASSVEGRASVWGRDTQYF. CDR3 coding DNA: TGTGCCAGCAGCGTAGAGGGTAGGGCTAGCGTATGGGGACGGGATACGCAGTATTTT.

The V gene is TRBV6-5, the J gene TRBJ2-6; possible D gene TRBD1, 6 bases. Deletions cut 1 base from V and 6 bases from J, with 13 bases between. The germline CDR1 and CDR2 sequences are MNHEY and SVGAGI. CDR3 size: 16 residues. The CDR3 DNA follows: TGTGCCAGCAGTTACTTCACCGGGACAACGGCCAACGTCCTGACTTTC. Translated, it gives CASSYFTGTTANVLTF.

The V gene is TRBV28, the J gene TRBJ1-2; the D gene is possibly TRBD1 (6 bases). CDR1 and CDR2 (germline): MDHEN, SYDVKM. The germline V and J ends were trimmed by 6 bases and 6 bases, with 17 bases remaining between them. This CDR3 is built from 14 residues. This CDR3 is CASSFIQGPNGYTF. DNA of the CDR3: TGTGCCAGCAGCTTCATCCAGGGGCCAAATGGCTACACCTTC.

The table lists this clone with many counts. The V call is TRBV19, the J call TRBJ1-5, with 8 bases that match TRBD1. The V gene end was trimmed by 3 bases and the J gene end by 1 base; junction bases not matched to a gene: 2. This CDR3 has 15 residues. Per the germline V gene, CDR1 is LNHDA and CDR2 is SQIVND (reference sequence). Written as DNA, the CDR3 is TGTGCCAGTAGTATGTACAGGGGGAGCAATCAGCCCCAGCATTTT. Translating it yields CASSMYRGSNQPQHF.

Note on this clone: A junction boundary mismatches the germline segment, possibly from a read error. The chain uses TRBV7-7 and TRBJ1-6, with D maybe TRBD1 (6 bases). Germline V gene data show CDR1 as SSHAT and CDR2 as FNYEAQ (reference sequence). This CDR3 is built from 14 residues. CDR3 sequence (DNA): TGTGCTAGCAGCGGACAGTCCTATAATTCACCCCTCCACTTT. Residues: CASSGQSYNSPLHF.

CDR3 nucleotides: TGTGCCAGTAGTATAGAGTCAGGGACAGATACGCAGTATTTT. Its protein product is CASSIESGTDTQYF. The gene calls are TRBV19 and TRBJ2-3; D might be TRBD1 (5 bases). V lost 0 bases, J lost 3 bases, and 7 bases lay in between. CDR1 is LNHDA, CDR2 SQIVND, per germline (reference sequence). The CDR3 has 14 residues.

Comments on this clone: Sequence at one end of the junction differs from germline and may be a read error. V is TRBV27 and J is TRBJ2-1; D is undetermined. The CDR3 is 15 residues long. Germline V gives CDR1 MNHEY, CDR2 SMNVEV (reference sequence). The CDR3 DNA reads as TGTGCCGGCAGTCTATTGGGCCACTCCTACAATGAGCAGTTCTTC. Translating gives CAGSLLGHSYNEQFF.

The CDR3 DNA is TGTGCCAGCAGTGGATTTTTAGACACAAACACTGAAGCTTTCTTT. As protein: CASSGFLDTNTEAFF. The chain employs TRBV6-1 and TRBJ1-1; D gene unclear. V dropped 4 bases and J dropped 2 bases, with 14 bases sitting between them. This CDR3 region has 15 residues. Germline values: CDR1 MNHNS, CDR2 SASEGT.

The chain carries TRBV19 and TRBJ2-7; TRBD1 aligns across 10 bases. The V gene end was trimmed by 5 bases and the J gene end by 2 bases; junction bases not matched to a gene: 6. The CDR3 consists of 15 residues. Germline V CDR1 and CDR2: LNHDA, SQIVND (reference sequence). CDR3 amino acids: CASSLGTGVTYEQYF. CDR3 in DNA: TGTGCCAGTAGTCTCGGGACAGGGGTAACCTACGAGCAGTACTTC.

The J gene is TRBJ1-6, the V gene TRBV9, with D maybe TRBD1 (5 bases). The CDR3 is 15 residues long. Trimming removed 3 bases from V and 5 bases from J, with 12 bases in between. Germline loops: CDR1 SGDLS, CDR2 YYNGEE. CDR3 coding DNA: TGTGCCAGCAGCGCCCCCCCGGGGGATAATTCACCCCTCCACTTT. Its translation is CASSAPPGDNSPLHF.

The chain carries TRBV28 and TRBJ1-6, with D possibly TRBD1 on 5 matching bases. Germline values: CDR1 MDHEN, CDR2 SYDVKM. V shed 7 bases and J shed 0 bases, with 13 bases lying between them. CDR3 length equals 16 residues. CDR3 DNA sequence: TGTGCCAGCACCCTCGGGGGGAGCTCCTATAATTCACCCCTCCACTTT. Translating gives CASTLGGSSYNSPLHF.

The chain combines TRBV15 with TRBJ2-7; 7 nucleotides align to TRBD2. The V and J ends lost 1 base and 2 bases, in that order; junction bases with no gene match: 8. The germline CDR1 and CDR2 sequences are LNHNV and YYDKDF (reference sequence). The CDR3 extends over 16 amino acids. This CDR3 is CATSRVMASGPYEQYF. CDR3 DNA sequence: TGTGCCACCAGCAGAGTTATGGCTAGCGGCCCCTACGAGCAGTACTTC.

The rearrangement uses TRBV25-1 and TRBJ2-1, with D possibly matching TRBD2 (6 bases). Germline V CDR1 and CDR2: MGHDK, SYGVNS. The V end was cut by 8 bases, the J end by 8 bases, with 13 bases between. This CDR3 spans 12 amino acids. The CDR3 bases are TGTGCCAGCTCATTCACTAGCTATGAGCAGTTCTTC. This sequence encodes CASSFTSYEQFF. Variable domain in full (rest from reference TRBV25-1 and TRBJ2-1): EADIYQTPRYLVIGTGKKITLECSQTMGHDKMYWYQQDPGMELHLIHYSYGVNSTEKGDLSSESTVSRIRTEHFPLTLESARPSHTSQYLCASSFTSYEQFFGPGTRLTVL.

V and J are TRBV7-3 and TRBJ1-1; 7 bases line up with TRBD1. Germline CDR1 reads SGHTA; CDR2 reads FQGTGA. V trimming: 4 bases; J trimming: 1 base; junction bases outside the gene matches: 3. CDR3 length: 14 amino acids. The CDR3 protein is CASSSTGTNTEAFF. As DNA, the CDR3 is TGTGCCAGCAGCTCGACAGGGACGAACACTGAAGCTTTCTTT.

This rearrangement joins TRBV30 to TRBJ1-3; no firm D call. Germline CDR1 is GTSNPN and CDR2 is SVGIG (reference sequence). The CDR3 has 17 residues. Trimming took off 8 bases at V and 0 bases at J, with 23 bases between the two ends. DNA for the CDR3: TGTGCCGGAGTACGGGGTAGTGGTCACCGCTCTGGAAACACCATATATTTT. It specifies CAGVRGSGHRSGNTIYF.

The J gene is TRBJ2-3, the V gene TRBV5-8, with a tentative D call TRBD2 (5 bases). CDR3 length: 13 residues. The germline V gene has CDR1 SGHTS and CDR2 YDEGEE. Deletions cut 1 base from V and 4 bases from J, with 7 bases between. The CDR3 is CASSLREPDTQYF. CDR3 DNA sequence: TGTGCCAGCAGCTTGAGGGAGCCAGATACGCAGTATTTT. Supplemented by reference TRBV5-8 and TRBJ2-3, the full variable domain reads EAGVTQSPTHLIKTRGQQATLRCSPISGHTSVYWYQQALGLGLQFLLWYDEGEERNRGNFPPRFSGRQFPNYSSELNVNALELEDSALYLCASSLREPDTQYFGPGTRLTVL.

This chain connects TRBV7-9 to TRBJ1-5, with TRBD1 matching 7 bases. The V and J ends lost 6 bases and 5 bases, in that order; junction bases with no gene match: 10. CDR3 length: 15 residues. The germline V gene encodes CDR1 SEHNR and CDR2 FQNEAQ (reference sequence). CDR3 in amino acids: CASSTGGGWDQPQHF. Written as DNA, the CDR3 is TGTGCCAGCAGTACAGGAGGGGGCTGGGATCAGCCCCAGCATTTT.

The chain recombines TRBV27 with TRBJ2-1; maybe TRBD1 (6 bases). The CDR3 extends over 14 amino acids. Germline CDR1 and CDR2: MNHEY and SMNVEV (reference sequence). V lost 3 bases and J lost 4, with 10 bases in between. The CDR3 region is CASSFTGKYNEQFF. CDR3 DNA sequence: TGTGCCAGCAGTTTTACAGGGAAGTACAATGAGCAGTTCTTC.

The chain couples TRBV30 to TRBJ1-5, with 7 nucleotides matching TRBD1. This CDR3 spans 13 amino acids. Germline lookup yields CDR1 GTSNPN and CDR2 SVGIG (reference sequence). V lost 1 base and J lost 6; bases outside the gene matches: 3. In nucleotides, the CDR3 is TGTGCCTGGAGTGGACAGGGCGTTCAGCCCCAGCATTTT. It translates to CAWSGQGVQPQHF.

This chain uses TRBV7-9 with TRBJ2-5, with 7 bases aligning to TRBD1. The end of the DNA aligns better with TRBJ2-7, so the J call may be wrong. Germline V lookup: CDR1 SEHNR, CDR2 FQNEAQ (reference sequence). There are 14 residues in the CDR3. CDR3 amino acids: CASSIRDSPYEQYF. CDR3 nucleotides: TGTGCCAGCAGCATCCGGGACAGCCCCTACGAGCAGTACTTC.

J is TRBJ1-1 and V is TRBV5-1; 8 bases agree with TRBD1. CDR1 is SGHRS and CDR2 is YFSETQ in the germline V gene. Trimming removed 3 bases from V and 7 bases from J; junction bases left unmatched: 5. CDR3 length: 13 residues. The DNA of the CDR3 is TGCGCCAGCAGCTCCAGGGGGCTTAGTGAAGCTTTCTTT. It translates to CASSSRGLSEAFF. The full variable domain, its missing parts supplied by reference TRBV5-1 and TRBJ1-1, is KAGVTQTPRYLIKTRGQQVTLSCSPISGHRSVSWYQQTPGQGLQFLFEYFSETQRNKGNFPGRFSGRQFSNSRSEMNVSTLELGDSALYLCASSSRGLSEAFFGQGTRLTVV.

Turning to this clone: A read error may produce the germline difference seen at one junction end. V is TRBV7-9 and J is TRBJ2-7, with D uncertain. The germline V gene has CDR1 SEHNR and CDR2 FQNEAQ (reference sequence). This CDR3 is 13 amino acids long. DNA of the CDR3: TGTTCCAGCAGGCCCTCGGGCTCCTACGAGCAGTACTTC. Its protein is CSSRPSGSYEQYF.

This clone was detected only a few times. The V gene is TRBV18, the J gene TRBJ1-5, with D maybe TRBD1 (5 bases). The CDR3 is made up of 14 amino acids. Trimming removed 3 bases at V and 1 base at J, with 7 bases between. Germline CDR1 KGHSH, CDR2 LQKENI. The CDR3 here is CASSPQGSNQPQHF. In DNA, the CDR3 is TGTGCCAGCTCACCCCAGGGAAGCAATCAGCCCCAGCATTTT.

This clone came up once. The V and J genes are TRBV4-1 and TRBJ1-3, with no clear D. Per the germline V gene, CDR1 is MGHRA and CDR2 is YSYEKL. The V and J ends lost 1 base and 4 bases respectively, with 2 bases between them. CDR3 length equals 12 residues. CDR3 sequence: CASSQVGNTIYF. The CDR3 DNA reads TGCGCCAGCAGCCAAGTAGGAAACACCATATATTTT.

The chain employs TRBV4-1 and TRBJ2-5, with 11 bases that match TRBD2. The V and J ends lost 3 bases and 3 bases, in that order; junction bases with no gene match: 6. CDR3 size: 16 residues. From germline, CDR1 is MGHRA and CDR2 YSYEKL. The CDR3 DNA sequence: TGCGCCAGCAGCCAGGGGGTAGCGGGGGGGAAAGAGACCCAGTACTTC. It encodes CASSQGVAGGKETQYF.

This chain links TRBV10-3 with TRBJ2-3, with D perhaps matching TRBD2 (5 bases). Trimming removed 0 bases at V and 5 bases at J, with 9 bases between. CDR1 and CDR2 from the germline V gene are ENHRY and SYGVKD. The CDR3 covers 14 residues. CDR3 DNA: TGTGCCATCAGTGAGTCCGGAGGTATAGATACGCAGTATTTT. This codes for CAISESGGIDTQYF.

This clone occurred a few times. The chain has TRBV9 and TRBJ2-2; no clear D gene. CDR1 and CDR2 (germline): SGDLS, YYNGEE. Deletions cut 0 bases from V and 3 bases from J, with 15 bases between. The CDR3 length is 17 residues. The CDR3 sequence is CASSVGVLQSDTGELFF. In DNA, the CDR3 is TGTGCCAGCAGCGTAGGGGTTTTACAGAGTGACACCGGGGAGCTGTTTTTT. The complete variable domain, with remaining parts taken from reference TRBV9 and TRBJ2-2, reads DSGVTQTPKHLITATGQRVTLRCSPRSGDLSVYWYQQSLDQGLQFLIQYYNGEERAKGNILERFSAQQFPDLHSELNLSSLELGDSALYFCASSVGVLQSDTGELFFGEGSRLTVL.

This clone was seen once. The V gene is TRBV7-2, the J gene TRBJ2-3, with TRBD2 matching 9 bases. The CDR3 loop spans 17 amino acids. Trimming removed 4 bases from V and 5 bases from J; junction bases left unmatched: 13. Per the germline V gene, CDR1 is SGHTA and CDR2 is FQGNSA. CDR3 protein: CASSSPPRTSELDTQYF. The CDR3 DNA reads as TGTGCCAGCAGCTCCCCCCCTCGGACTAGCGAACTAGATACGCAGTATTTT.